These T cell receptor beta chains were read from a single sample in a study of blood T cell repertoires in COVID-19. Clones were sequenced by immunoSEQ multiplex PCR, and TCRdb holds only the in-frame ones, with some missing. The data hold 280,000 or so clones, with 85% observed a single time. The sequencing sample was made of peripheral blood. The receptors stem from a human donor in a cohort sampled during active COVID-19. Both conserved end residues are part of each CDR3. D genes are given only for firm matches. The size field is filled for only some rows; it gives once, few, many or a size class.

size: few
D: NA
V: TRBV27
J: TRBJ1-5
CDR3: CASSFSGSNQPQHF
DNA: TGTGCCAGCAGTTTTTCAGGGAGCAATCAGCCCCAGCATTTT

size: once
D: TRBD2
V: TRBV7-6
J: TRBJ2-1
CDR3: CASSLGFLAEIYNEQFF
DNA: TGTGCCAGCAGCTTAGGCTTTCTAGCGGAAATCTACAATGAGCAGTTCTTC

size: NA
D: TRBD1
V: TRBV12-3/TRBV12-4
J: TRBJ2-5
CDR3: CASSPQGAGTQYF
DNA: TGTGCCAGCAGTCCACAGGGGGCAGGGACCCAGTACTTC

size: NA
D: NA
V: TRBV6-1
J: TRBJ2-3
CDR3: CASSEWAVDSTDTQYF
DNA: TGTGCCAGCAGTGAGTGGGCAGTAGATAGCACAGATACGCAGTATTTT

size: NA
D: NA
V: TRBV7-3
J: TRBJ2-2
CDR3: CASSLIGRANTGELFF
DNA: TGTGCCAGCAGCTTAATTGGCAGGGCAAACACCGGGGAGCTGTTTTTT

size: NA
D: NA
V: TRBV19
J: TRBJ2-1
CDR3: CASRSESSYNEQFF
DNA: TGTGCCAGTAGGTCGGAGAGCTCCTACAATGAGCAGTTCTTC

size: NA
D: TRBD1
V: TRBV6-6
J: TRBJ2-7
CDR3: CASTQEQGKTYEQYF
DNA: TGTGCCAGCACCCAAGAACAGGGGAAAACCTACGAGCAGTACTTC

size: NA
D: TRBD1
V: TRBV27
J: TRBJ1-1
CDR3: CASTSTGGRMNTEAFF
DNA: TGTGCCAGCACTTCGACAGGGGGCCGGATGAACACTGAAGCTTTCTTT

size: NA
D: TRBD1
V: TRBV19
J: TRBJ1-6
CDR3: CASSPTGVNSPLHF
DNA: TGTGCCAGTAGTCCAACAGGGGTGAATTCACCCCTCCACTTT

size: once
D: TRBD2
V: TRBV15
J: TRBJ2-5
CDR3: CATSRDRGVQETQYF
DNA: TGTGCCACCAGCAGAGATCGGGGGGTCCAAGAGACCCAGTACTTC

size: NA
D: TRBD2
V: TRBV19
J: TRBJ2-1
CDR3: CASRAPGTSGSWEFF
DNA: TGTGCCAGTCGGGCCCCCGGGACTAGCGGGAGTTGGGAGTTCTTC

size: once
D: NA
V: TRBV5-1
J: TRBJ1-6
CDR3: CASRGGGSSYNSPLHF
DNA: TGCGCCAGCAGGGGCGGAGGGAGCTCCTATAATTCACCCCTCCACTTT

size: NA
D: TRBD1
V: TRBV25-1
J: TRBJ2-1
CDR3: CASSERMGTGTFNEQFF
DNA: TGTGCCAGCAGTGAACGGATGGGGACAGGGACATTCAATGAGCAGTTCTTC

size: NA
D: TRBD1
V: TRBV3-1/TRBV3-2
J: TRBJ1-2
CDR3: CASSWRGVADRGGYTF
DNA: TGTGCCAGCAGTTGGAGGGGAGTAGCGGACAGGGGAGGCTACACCTTC

size: NA
D: NA
V: TRBV29-1
J: TRBJ2-7
CDR3: CSVEDPGEQYF
DNA: TGCAGCGTTGAAGATCCGGGCGAGCAGTACTTC

size: NA
D: TRBD1
V: TRBV11-2
J: TRBJ1-1
CDR3: CASSSRDRGPMNTEAFF
DNA: TGTGCCAGCAGCTCCCGGGACAGGGGTCCTATGAACACTGAAGCTTTCTTT

size: NA
D: NA
V: TRBV28
J: TRBJ2-7
CDR3: CASSATPLYEQYF
DNA: TGTGCCAGCAGTGCGACACCGCTCTACGAGCAGTACTTC

size: NA
D: TRBD1
V: TRBV24-1
J: TRBJ2-3
CDR3: CATPARDRAADTQYF
DNA: TGTGCCACCCCGGCGAGGGACAGGGCTGCAGATACGCAGTATTTT

size: NA
D: NA
V: TRBV7-2
J: TRBJ2-1
CDR3: CASSLPSLAYQFF
DNA: TGTGCCAGCAGCCTCCCCTCCCTAGCTTACCAGTTCTTC

size: NA
D: NA
V: TRBV7-9
J: TRBJ2-2
CDR3: CASSYPQGGYTGELFF
DNA: TGTGCCAGCAGCTACCCTCAGGGGGGATACACCGGGGAGCTGTTTTTT

size: once
D: NA
V: TRBV5-1
J: TRBJ1-3
CDR3: CATHPGAGNTIYF
DNA: TGCGCCACTCACCCAGGGGCTGGAAACACCATATATTTT

size: NA
D: TRBD2
V: TRBV27
J: TRBJ2-1
CDR3: CASSPRTSGRGPYNEQFF
DNA: TGTGCCAGCAGTCCTAGGACTAGCGGGAGGGGACCCTACAATGAGCAGTTCTTC

size: NA
D: TRBD1
V: TRBV7-9
J: TRBJ1-5
CDR3: CASSPQGGQPQHF
DNA: TGTGCCAGCAGCCCCCAGGGGGGTCAGCCCCAGCATTTT

size: NA
D: NA
V: TRBV15
J: TRBJ2-5
CDR3: CATSRSLRETQYF
DNA: TGTGCCACCAGCAGATCCTTGAGGGAGACCCAGTACTTC

size: many
D: TRBD1
V: TRBV2
J: TRBJ2-7
CDR3: CASNAQGSSYEQYF
DNA: TGTGCCAGCAATGCACAGGGGAGCTCCTACGAGCAGTACTTC

size: NA
D: NA
V: TRBV6-5
J: TRBJ2-5
CDR3: CASSSLGETQYF
DNA: TGTGCCAGCAGTTCCCTAGGAGAGACCCAGTACTTC

size: NA
D: TRBD1
V: TRBV3-1/TRBV3-2
J: TRBJ2-7
CDR3: CASSRWTGDSEQYF
DNA: TGTGCCAGCAGCCGGTGGACAGGGGATAGCGAGCAGTACTTC

size: few
D: NA
V: TRBV28
J: TRBJ1-3
CDR3: CASTTSGGQNTIYF
DNA: TGTGCCAGCACCACTTCGGGGGGTCAGAACACCATATATTTT

size: NA
D: TRBD1
V: TRBV10-3
J: TRBJ1-2
CDR3: CAISGPPSDRGRYGYTF
DNA: TGTGCCATCAGTGGCCCCCCCTCAGACAGGGGGCGGTATGGCTACACCTTC

size: NA
D: NA
V: TRBV5-1
J: TRBJ2-3
CDR3: CASSFTPGTDTQYF
DNA: TGCGCCAGCAGCTTTACACCTGGCACAGATACGCAGTATTTT

size: NA
D: NA
V: TRBV29-1
J: TRBJ1-2
CDR3: CSVNWGQTRGYTF
DNA: TGCAGCGTTAATTGGGGACAAACCCGAGGCTACACCTTC

size: NA
D: TRBD2
V: TRBV3-1/TRBV3-2
J: TRBJ2-1
CDR3: CASSQRVGLANEQFF
DNA: TGTGCCAGCAGCCAAAGAGTGGGACTAGCCAATGAGCAGTTCTTC

size: NA
D: NA
V: TRBV3-1/TRBV3-2
J: TRBJ1-2
CDR3: CASSQDFRGYTF
DNA: TGTGCCAGCAGCCAAGACTTCCGTGGCTACACCTTC

size: NA
D: TRBD1
V: TRBV27
J: TRBJ2-2
CDR3: CASSTGTGPGELFF
DNA: TGTGCCAGCAGTACCGGGACAGGGCCCGGGGAGCTGTTTTTT

size: NA
D: NA
V: TRBV2
J: TRBJ1-1
CDR3: CASSAARANTEAFF
DNA: TGTGCCAGCAGTGCCGCCAGGGCGAACACTGAAGCTTTCTTT

size: NA
D: NA
V: TRBV30
J: TRBJ2-7
CDR3: CAWSVGGGYEQYF
DNA: TGTGCCTGGAGTGTGGGAGGCGGCTACGAGCAGTACTTC

size: NA
D: TRBD1
V: TRBV7-2
J: TRBJ2-7
CDR3: CASSFGQAIYEQYF
DNA: TGTGCCAGCAGCTTTGGACAGGCCATCTACGAGCAGTACTTC

size: NA
D: TRBD1
V: TRBV5-1
J: TRBJ1-6
CDR3: CASSYTGTGAQNSPLHF
DNA: TGCGCCAGCAGCTATACCGGGACAGGGGCCCAAAATTCACCCCTCCACTTT

size: NA
D: TRBD2
V: TRBV7-2
J: TRBJ2-7
CDR3: CASSLSSGTAYEQYF
DNA: TGTGCCAGCAGCCTGTCTAGCGGGACAGCCTACGAGCAGTACTTC

size: NA
D: NA
V: TRBV28
J: TRBJ1-1
CDR3: CASSLPPLNTEAFF
DNA: TGTGCCAGCAGTTTACCCCCCTTGAACACTGAAGCTTTCTTT

size: NA
D: TRBD2
V: TRBV27
J: TRBJ2-1
CDR3: CASSRTSLGEQFF
DNA: TGTGCCAGCAGTAGGACTAGCCTCGGTGAGCAGTTCTTC

size: NA
D: NA
V: TRBV13
J: TRBJ2-2
CDR3: CASLPWLEAGELFF
DNA: TGTGCCAGCCTCCCGTGGCTAGAGGCCGGGGAGCTGTTTTTT

size: NA
D: TRBD2
V: TRBV27
J: TRBJ2-7
CDR3: CASSGAGGGRAEQYF
DNA: TGTGCCAGCAGTGGAGCGGGAGGCGGGAGGGCCGAGCAGTACTTC

size: NA
D: TRBD1
V: TRBV6-5
J: TRBJ2-7
CDR3: CASGNRGVHEQYF
DNA: TGTGCCAGCGGAAACAGGGGTGTCCACGAGCAGTACTTC

size: NA
D: NA
V: TRBV19
J: TRBJ2-7
CDR3: CASSSRNLGESYEQYF
DNA: TGTGCCAGTAGTTCCAGAAACTTGGGCGAGAGCTACGAGCAGTACTTC